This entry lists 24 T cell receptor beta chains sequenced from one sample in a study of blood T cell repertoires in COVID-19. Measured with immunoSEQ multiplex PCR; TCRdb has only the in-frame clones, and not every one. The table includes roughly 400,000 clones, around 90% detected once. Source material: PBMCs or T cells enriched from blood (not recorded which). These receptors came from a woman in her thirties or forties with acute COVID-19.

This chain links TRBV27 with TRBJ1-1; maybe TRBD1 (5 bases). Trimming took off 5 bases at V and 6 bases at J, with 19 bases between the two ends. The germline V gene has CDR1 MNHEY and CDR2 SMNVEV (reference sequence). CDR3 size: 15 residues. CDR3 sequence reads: CASSPDYSGGAEAFF. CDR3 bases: TGTGCCAGCAGTCCGGATTACTCGGGGGGGGCTGAAGCTTTCTTT.

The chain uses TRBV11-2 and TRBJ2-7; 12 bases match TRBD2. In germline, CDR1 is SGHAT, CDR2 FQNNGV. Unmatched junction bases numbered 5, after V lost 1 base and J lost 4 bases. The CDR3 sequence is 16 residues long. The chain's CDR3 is CASSLVPSGGDYEQYF. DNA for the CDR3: TGTGCCAGCAGCTTAGTGCCTAGCGGGGGGGATTACGAGCAGTACTTC.

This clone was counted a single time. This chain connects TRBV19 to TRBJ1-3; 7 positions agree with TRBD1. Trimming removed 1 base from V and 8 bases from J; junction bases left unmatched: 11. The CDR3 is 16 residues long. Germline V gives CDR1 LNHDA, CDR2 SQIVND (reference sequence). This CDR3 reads CASSIARAGGSDTIYF. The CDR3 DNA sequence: TGTGCCAGTAGTATAGCCCGTGCAGGGGGATCGGACACCATATATTTT.

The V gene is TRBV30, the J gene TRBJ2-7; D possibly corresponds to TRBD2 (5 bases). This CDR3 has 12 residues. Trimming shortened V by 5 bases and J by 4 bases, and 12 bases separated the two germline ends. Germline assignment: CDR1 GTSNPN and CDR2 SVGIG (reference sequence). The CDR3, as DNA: TGTGCCTGGGGGAGTGTTGGTTACGAGCAGTACTTC. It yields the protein CAWGSVGYEQYF.

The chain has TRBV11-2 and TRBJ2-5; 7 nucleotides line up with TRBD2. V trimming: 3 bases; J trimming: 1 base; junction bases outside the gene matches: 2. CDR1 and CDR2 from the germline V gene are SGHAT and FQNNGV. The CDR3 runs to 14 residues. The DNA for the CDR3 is TGTGCCAGCAGCTTCGGGACTACCCAAGAGACCCAGTACTTC. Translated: CASSFGTTQETQYF.

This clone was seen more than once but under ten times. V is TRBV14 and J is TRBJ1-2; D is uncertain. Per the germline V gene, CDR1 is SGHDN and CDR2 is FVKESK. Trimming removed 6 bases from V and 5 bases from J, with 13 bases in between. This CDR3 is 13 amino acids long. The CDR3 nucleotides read TGTGCCAGCAGTCCGGGGAAGACTTATGGCTACACCTTC. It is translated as CASSPGKTYGYTF.

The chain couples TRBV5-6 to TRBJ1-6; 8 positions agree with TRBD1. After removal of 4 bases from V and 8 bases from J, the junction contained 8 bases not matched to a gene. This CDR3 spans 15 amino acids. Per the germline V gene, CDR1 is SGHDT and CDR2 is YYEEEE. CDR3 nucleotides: TGTGCCAGCAGCCCCGACGGACAGGGTGATTCACCCCTCCACTTT. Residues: CASSPDGQGDSPLHF.

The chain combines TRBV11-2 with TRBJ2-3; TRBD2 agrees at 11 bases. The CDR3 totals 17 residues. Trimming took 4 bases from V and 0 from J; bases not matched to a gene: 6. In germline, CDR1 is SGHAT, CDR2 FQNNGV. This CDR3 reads CASSWGSGGASTDTQYF. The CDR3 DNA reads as TGTGCCAGCAGCTGGGGTAGCGGGGGGGCTAGCACAGATACGCAGTATTTT.

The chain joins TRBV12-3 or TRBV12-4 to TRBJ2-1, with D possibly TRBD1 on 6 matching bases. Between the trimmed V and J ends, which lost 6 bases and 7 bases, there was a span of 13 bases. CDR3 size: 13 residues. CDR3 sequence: CASSYQGRNEQFF. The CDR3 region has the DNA TGTGCCAGCAGCTACCAGGGGAGAAATGAGCAGTTCTTC.

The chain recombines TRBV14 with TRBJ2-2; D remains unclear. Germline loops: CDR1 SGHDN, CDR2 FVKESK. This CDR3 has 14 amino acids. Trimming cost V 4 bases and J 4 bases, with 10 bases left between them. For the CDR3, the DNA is TGTGCCAGCAGCCCTAGAGGCGGCACCGGGGAGCTGTTTTTT. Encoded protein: CASSPRGGTGELFF.

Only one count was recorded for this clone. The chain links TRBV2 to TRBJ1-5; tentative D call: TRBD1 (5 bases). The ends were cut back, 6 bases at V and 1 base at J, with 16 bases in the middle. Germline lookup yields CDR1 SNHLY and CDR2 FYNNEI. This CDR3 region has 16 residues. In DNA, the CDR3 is TGTGCCAGCAGACGAATACAGGAGGGCAGCAATCAGCCCCAGCATTTT. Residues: CASRRIQEGSNQPQHF.

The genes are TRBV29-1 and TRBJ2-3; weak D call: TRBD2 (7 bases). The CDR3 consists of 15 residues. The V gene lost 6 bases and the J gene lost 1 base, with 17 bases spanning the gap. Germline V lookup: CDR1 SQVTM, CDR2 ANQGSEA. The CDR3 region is CSVEGGGLGTDTQYF. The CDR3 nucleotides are TGCAGCGTCGAGGGAGGGGGACTCGGCACAGATACGCAGTATTTT.

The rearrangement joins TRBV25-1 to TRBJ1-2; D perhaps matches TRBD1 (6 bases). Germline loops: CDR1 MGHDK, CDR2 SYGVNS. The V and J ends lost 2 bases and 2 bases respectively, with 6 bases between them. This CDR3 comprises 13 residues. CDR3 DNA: TGTGCCAGCAGTGAAGACAGGAACTATGGCTACACCTTC. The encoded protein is CASSEDRNYGYTF.

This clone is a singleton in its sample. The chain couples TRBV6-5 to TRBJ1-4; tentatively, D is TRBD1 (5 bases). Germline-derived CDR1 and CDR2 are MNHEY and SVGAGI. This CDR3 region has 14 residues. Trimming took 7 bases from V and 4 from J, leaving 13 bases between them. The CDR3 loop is CASTPGWDNEKLFF. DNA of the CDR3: TGTGCCAGCACCCCAGGGTGGGATAATGAAAAACTGTTTTTT.

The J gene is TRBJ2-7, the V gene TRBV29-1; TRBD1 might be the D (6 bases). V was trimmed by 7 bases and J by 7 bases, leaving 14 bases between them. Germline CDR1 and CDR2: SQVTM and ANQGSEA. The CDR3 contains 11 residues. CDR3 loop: CSELEGGEQYF. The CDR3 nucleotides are TGCAGCGAGCTGGAAGGGGGTGAGCAGTACTTC.

CDR3 nucleotides: TGTGCCAGCAGCTTGGCTAGCTCCTACAATGAGCAGTTCTTC. Residues: CASSLASSYNEQFF. The rearrangement uses TRBV11-2 and TRBJ2-1; D gene unclear. The CDR3 covers 14 residues. V lost 3 bases to trimming and J lost 0 bases, with 6 bases between them. The germline V gene encodes CDR1 SGHAT and CDR2 FQNNGV.

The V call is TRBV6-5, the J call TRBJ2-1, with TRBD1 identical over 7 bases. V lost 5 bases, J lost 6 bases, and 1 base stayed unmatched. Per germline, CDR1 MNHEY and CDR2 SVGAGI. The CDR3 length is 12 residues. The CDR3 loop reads CASSRQGNEQFF. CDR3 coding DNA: TGTGCCAGCAGTAGACAGGGCAATGAGCAGTTCTTC.

This CDR3 reads CASSAGTEVLDEQFF. In DNA, the CDR3 is TGTGCCAGCAGCGCCGGGACTGAAGTTTTGGATGAGCAGTTCTTC. The genes are TRBV11-3 and TRBJ2-1; a weak D match, TRBD2 (6 bases). Germline CDR1 SGHNT, CDR2 YENEEA. The ends were cut back, 5 bases at V and 8 bases at J, with 19 bases in the middle. This CDR3 has 15 amino acids. Supplemented by reference TRBV11-3 and TRBJ2-1, the full variable domain reads EAGVVQSPRYKIIEKKQPVAFWCNPISGHNTLYWYLQNLGQGPELLIRYENEEAVDDSQLPKDRFSAERLKGVDSTLKIQPAELGDSAVYLCASSAGTEVLDEQFFGPGTRLTVL.

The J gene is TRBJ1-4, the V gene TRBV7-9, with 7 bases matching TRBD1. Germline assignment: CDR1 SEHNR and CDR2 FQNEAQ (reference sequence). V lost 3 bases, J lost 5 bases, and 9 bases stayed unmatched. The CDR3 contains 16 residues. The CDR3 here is CASSLSGGFGNEKLFF. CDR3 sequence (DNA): TGTGCCAGCAGCTTGTCAGGGGGTTTCGGGAATGAAAAACTGTTTTTT. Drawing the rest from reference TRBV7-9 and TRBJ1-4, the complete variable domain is DTGVSQNPRHKITKRGQNVTFRCDPISEHNRLYWYRQTLGQGPEFLTYFQNEAQLEKSRLLSDRFSAERPKGSFSTLEIQRTEQGDSAMYLCASSLSGGFGNEKLFFGSGTQLSVL.

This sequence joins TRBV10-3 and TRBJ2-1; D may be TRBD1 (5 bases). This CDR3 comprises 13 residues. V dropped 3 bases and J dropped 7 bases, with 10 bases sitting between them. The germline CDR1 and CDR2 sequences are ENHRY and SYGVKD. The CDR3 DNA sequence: TGTGCCATCAGTGAACAGGAATGGAATGAGCAGTTCTTC. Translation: CAISEQEWNEQFF.

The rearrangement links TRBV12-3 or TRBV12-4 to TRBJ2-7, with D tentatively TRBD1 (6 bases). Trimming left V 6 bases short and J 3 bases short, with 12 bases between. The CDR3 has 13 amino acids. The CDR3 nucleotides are TGTGCCAGCAGCATGCTGGACAGCTACGAGCAGTACTTC. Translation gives CASSMLDSYEQYF.

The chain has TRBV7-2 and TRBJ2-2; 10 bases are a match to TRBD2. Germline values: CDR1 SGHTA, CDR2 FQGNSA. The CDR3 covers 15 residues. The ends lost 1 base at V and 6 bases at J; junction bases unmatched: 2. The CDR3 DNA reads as TGTGCCAGCAGCTTAGAGGGGACTAGCGCCGGGGAGCTGTTTTTT. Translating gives CASSLEGTSAGELFF.

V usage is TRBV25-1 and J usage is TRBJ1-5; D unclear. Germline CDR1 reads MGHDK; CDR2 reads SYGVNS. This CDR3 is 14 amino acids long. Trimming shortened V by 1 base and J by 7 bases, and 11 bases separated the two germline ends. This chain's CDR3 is CASSESLGDQPQHF. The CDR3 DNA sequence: TGTGCCAGCAGTGAATCCCTGGGAGACCAGCCCCAGCATTTT.

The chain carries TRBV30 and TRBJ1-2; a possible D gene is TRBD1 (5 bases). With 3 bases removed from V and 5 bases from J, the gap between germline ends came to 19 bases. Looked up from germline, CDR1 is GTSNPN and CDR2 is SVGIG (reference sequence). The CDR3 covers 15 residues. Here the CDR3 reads CAWSPTAWAGYGYTF. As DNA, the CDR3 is TGTGCCTGGAGCCCCACCGCCTGGGCAGGGTATGGCTACACCTTC.